The 26 T cell receptor beta chains listed next were all sequenced from one sample in a study of T-cell memory formation after mild COVID-19. TCRdb ran MiXCR on the 5' RACE reads and lists one entry per CDR3 protein. The table records roughly 150,000 distinct CDR3 sequences, more than 12% of them present only once. The sequenced sample was PBMCs or a T cell subset sorted from them (not recorded which). These receptors all come from an adult woman who had mild COVID-19 (a few samples of this study predate the infection). Cell type and time point are not known.

The table lists this clonotype with a few counts. The V and J genes are TRBV10-3 and TRBJ1-5, with 9 bases identical to TRBD1. Germline CDR1 reads ENHRY; CDR2 reads SYGVKD. CDR3 size: 15 residues. V trimming: 0 bases; J trimming: 7 bases; junction bases outside the gene matches: 4. The CDR3 bases are TGTGCCATCAGTGAGTCCGGGACAGGGCCCCAGCCCCAGCATTTT. It specifies CAISESGTGPQPQHF.

This chain joins TRBV12-3 or TRBV12-4 and TRBJ2-5, with D possibly matching TRBD1 (5 bases). The CDR3 extends over 15 amino acids. The V end was cut by 4 bases, the J end by 5 bases, with 17 bases between. CDR3 DNA: TGTGCCAGCAGTTCTTCAGGGATTGGATTTGAGACCCAGTACTTC. This sequence encodes CASSSSGIGFETQYF.

In its sample, this clonotype was seen a few times. The rearrangement joins TRBV6-2 or TRBV6-3 to TRBJ1-1, with unresolved D. Germline V CDR1 and CDR2: MNHEY, SVGEGT. V lost 4 bases and J 5 bases, leaving 5 bases between the germline ends. This CDR3 has 11 residues. The CDR3 loop reads CASSWGTEAFF. The CDR3 DNA is TGTGCCAGCAGTTGGGGAACTGAAGCTTTCTTT.

In its sample, this clonotype was seen many times. The chain uses TRBV7-9 and TRBJ2-2; TRBD1 or TRBD2 may be the D gene (5 bases each). The CDR3 is 12 amino acids. Trimming cost V 5 bases and J 10 bases, with 11 bases left between them. Germline V gene sequence: CDR1 SEHNR, CDR2 FQNEAQ (reference sequence). The CDR3 loop reads CASSEGPTELFF. The CDR3, as DNA: TGTGCCAGCAGCGAGGGGCCAACGGAGCTGTTTTTT.

The chain uses TRBV5-1 and TRBJ2-7; tentative D call: TRBD1 (6 bases). Trimming left V 3 bases short and J 4 bases short, with 17 bases between. Germline CDR1 is SGHRS and CDR2 is YFSETQ. The CDR3 loop spans 15 amino acids. CDR3 sequence: CASSWEPTGLYEQYF. In DNA, the CDR3 is TGCGCCAGCAGCTGGGAACCGACAGGACTGTACGAGCAGTACTTC.

The J gene is TRBJ2-5, the V gene TRBV7-9; 9 nucleotides match TRBD2. Germline CDR1 is SEHNR and CDR2 is FQNEAQ (reference sequence). The trim removed 4 bases at V and 5 bases at J, leaving 14 bases unmatched. The CDR3 has 17 residues. CDR3 sequence (DNA): TGTGCCAGCAGCTCCTCCCCGGGTAGCGGGGGAGGCGAGACCCAGTACTTC. Translating it yields CASSSSPGSGGGETQYF.

This chain connects TRBV5-1 to TRBJ2-6, with 8 bases that match TRBD2. In germline, CDR1 is SGHRS, CDR2 YFSETQ. The CDR3 has 16 amino acids. The V gene end was trimmed by 4 bases and the J gene end by 1 base; junction bases not matched to a gene: 4. The CDR3 spells CASSHLAGSGANVLTF. Here the CDR3 DNA reads TGCGCCAGCAGCCATTTAGCGGGGTCTGGGGCCAACGTCCTGACTTTC. The complete variable domain, with remaining parts taken from reference TRBV5-1 and TRBJ2-6, reads KAGVTQTPRYLIKTRGQQVTLSCSPISGHRSVSWYQQTPGQGLQFLFEYFSETQRNKGNFPGRFSGRQFSNSRSEMNVSTLELGDSALYLCASSHLAGSGANVLTFGAGSRLTVL.

This clonotype was counted a single time. A junction end diverges from the germline sequence, so it may reflect a read error. The CDR3: CDSSLVGRAQETQYF. CDR3 DNA sequence: TGTGACAGCAGTTTAGTCGGACGCGCACAAGAGACCCAGTACTTC. V usage is TRBV27 and J usage is TRBJ2-5; the D is unclear. The CDR3 has 15 amino acids. Germline V lookup: CDR1 MNHEY, CDR2 SMNVEV (reference sequence).

This clonotype was seen more than once but under ten times. CDR3 protein: CSVWTAPSYEQYF. In DNA, the CDR3 is TGCAGCGTGTGGACAGCACCCTCCTACGAGCAGTACTTC. This sequence joins TRBV29-1 and TRBJ2-7; possibly TRBD1 for D (6 bases). The CDR3 loop spans 13 amino acids. With 6 bases removed from V and 0 bases from J, the gap between germline ends came to 12 bases. The V gene's germline CDR1 is SQVTM and CDR2 ANQGSEA.

The V and J genes are TRBV7-9 and TRBJ2-1; 15 bases agree with TRBD2. Germline CDR1 reads SEHNR; CDR2 reads FQNEAQ (reference sequence). The CDR3 totals 15 residues. The V gene end was trimmed by 5 bases and the J gene end by 8 bases; junction bases not matched to a gene: 4. The DNA for the CDR3 is TGTGCCAGCAGCCCGGGACTAGCGGGAGGATATGAGCAGTTCTTC. Translating gives CASSPGLAGGYEQFF.

In its sample, this clonotype was seen a few times. The V and J genes are TRBV2 and TRBJ2-2; TRBD1 aligns across 10 bases. The CDR3 sequence is 16 residues long. Unmatched junction bases numbered 11, after V lost 6 bases and J lost 7 bases. Germline-derived CDR1 and CDR2 are SNHLY and FYNNEI. CDR3 coding DNA: TGTGCCAGCAGCGGACTCGCCGGGACAGGGGTCGGGGAGCTGTTTTTT. Translation gives CASSGLAGTGVGELFF.

The V gene is TRBV5-1, the J gene TRBJ2-7; D is perhaps TRBD1 or TRBD2 (5 bases each). The CDR3 contains 14 residues. With 3 bases removed from V and 3 bases from J, the gap between germline ends came to 13 bases. Germline assignment: CDR1 SGHRS and CDR2 YFSETQ. The DNA of the CDR3 is TGCGCCAGCAGCTGGGGACCTGACGGCTACGAGCAGTACTTC. It codes for CASSWGPDGYEQYF. The whole variable domain, remainder taken from reference TRBV5-1 and TRBJ2-7, is KAGVTQTPRYLIKTRGQQVTLSCSPISGHRSVSWYQQTPGQGLQFLFEYFSETQRNKGNFPGRFSGRQFSNSRSEMNVSTLELGDSALYLCASSWGPDGYEQYFGPGTRLTVT.

The chain carries TRBV7-9 and TRBJ1-2; perhaps TRBD1 as D (6 bases). The CDR3 has 14 amino acids. Germline loops: CDR1 SEHNR, CDR2 FQNEAQ (reference sequence). V gave up 4 bases and J gave up 3 bases, with 12 bases separating them. CDR3: CASSSGQLHYGYTF. CDR3 bases: TGTGCCAGCAGCTCCGGACAGCTACACTATGGCTACACCTTC.

This clonotype came up a few times. The chain links TRBV7-9 to TRBJ2-1; a possible D gene is TRBD1 (8 bases). Trimming left V 4 bases short and J 5 bases short, with 12 bases between. This CDR3 comprises 14 residues. Germline CDR1 reads SEHNR; CDR2 reads FQNEAQ (reference sequence). The CDR3 region has the DNA TGTGCCAGCAGCTCCACAGGGGGGGACAATGAGCAGTTCTTC. Its translation: CASSSTGGDNEQFF.

The CDR3 nucleotides read TGTGCCAGCAGTTTTGGAGGGGGGGTCGCAGATACGCAGTATTTT. Translation: CASSFGGGVADTQYF. The chain carries TRBV12-3 or TRBV12-4 and TRBJ2-3, with D possibly matching TRBD2 (7 bases). The ends were cut back, 3 bases at V and 4 bases at J, with 14 bases in the middle. The CDR3 sequence is 15 residues long.

This clonotype was counted ten times or more. The rearrangement joins TRBV6-5 to TRBJ2-3, with D maybe TRBD2 (6 bases). CDR1 and CDR2 (germline): MNHEY, SVGAGI. V lost 5 bases and J lost 1, with 13 bases in between. CDR3 size: 15 residues. CDR3 residues: CASSHLSGGTDTQYF. CDR3 DNA: TGTGCCAGCAGTCACCTTAGCGGAGGCACAGATACGCAGTATTTT.

The rearrangement links TRBV13 to TRBJ2-3; 10 nucleotides agree with TRBD2. The V and J ends lost 5 bases and 3 bases, in that order; junction bases with no gene match: 2. From germline, CDR1 is PRHDT and CDR2 FYEKMQ (reference sequence). This CDR3 comprises 14 residues. CDR3 sequence reads: CASSPTSGTDTQYF. The CDR3, as DNA: TGTGCCAGCAGCCCGACTAGCGGGACAGATACGCAGTATTTT.

There are a few counts of this clonotype. V usage is TRBV5-1 and J usage is TRBJ2-3; 9 bases are a match to TRBD1. V was clipped by 4 bases and J by 1 base; unmatched bases: 4. The CDR3 has 15 residues. Germline values: CDR1 SGHRS, CDR2 YFSETQ. Here the CDR3 reads CASSRDRGGTDTQYF. CDR3 DNA: TGCGCCAGCAGCCGAGACAGGGGGGGCACAGATACGCAGTATTTT.

The CDR3 loop reads CATSDQGSGANVLTF. The CDR3 coding sequence is TGTGCCACCAGTGATCAGGGTTCGGGGGCCAACGTCCTGACTTTC. The chain combines TRBV24-1 with TRBJ2-6, with TRBD1 as a possible D gene (5 bases). The CDR3 has 15 residues. CDR1 and CDR2 (germline): KGHDR, SFDVKD. V was cut by 3 bases and J by 4 bases, with 9 bases left in between.

In DNA, the CDR3 is TGTGCCAGCAGACTAGCGGCCTCCCAAGAGACCCAGTACTTC. Translated, it gives CASRLAASQETQYF. The chain couples TRBV6-1 to TRBJ2-5; TRBD2 matches 8 bases. Germline CDR1 is MNHNS and CDR2 is SASEGT. There are 14 residues in the CDR3. The trim removed 6 bases at V and 1 base at J, leaving 4 bases unmatched.

The rearrangement uses TRBV18 and TRBJ1-4, with TRBD1 matching 10 bases. After removal of 3 bases from V and 7 bases from J, the junction contained 2 bases not matched to a gene. This CDR3 is built from 14 residues. Germline CDR1 reads KGHSH; CDR2 reads LQKENI. The DNA of the CDR3 is TGTGCCAGCTCACCGGGACAGGGGAGTGAAAAACTGTTTTTT. Protein product: CASSPGQGSEKLFF.

This clonotype has a handful of counts. The chain uses TRBV7-9 and TRBJ2-7; D gene uncertain. This CDR3 has 14 amino acids. Looked up from germline, CDR1 is SEHNR and CDR2 is FQNEAQ (reference sequence). The ends were cut back, 3 bases at V and 7 bases at J, with 16 bases in the middle. The CDR3 protein is CASSFLAAPREQYF. Written as DNA, the CDR3 is TGTGCCAGCAGCTTCTTGGCGGCCCCTCGGGAGCAGTACTTC.

This chain links TRBV4-3 with TRBJ2-7, with D perhaps matching TRBD2 (6 bases). The CDR3 contains 15 residues. Germline lookup yields CDR1 LGHNA and CDR2 YSLEER. The V and J ends lost 5 bases and 0 bases respectively, with 14 bases between them. The CDR3 loop is CASSDGGPSSYEQYF. The CDR3 bases are TGCGCCAGCAGCGACGGGGGTCCTAGCTCCTACGAGCAGTACTTC.

The J gene is TRBJ2-7, the V gene TRBV4-3; 11 nucleotides match TRBD2. V was clipped by 3 bases and J by 0 bases; unmatched bases: 7. Germline V gene data show CDR1 as LGHNA and CDR2 as YSLEER. The CDR3 consists of 17 residues. The CDR3 bases are TGCGCCAGCAGCCAGGCCGGGACTAGCGGAACCTCCTACGAGCAGTACTTC. It encodes CASSQAGTSGTSYEQYF.

This clonotype was detected ten times or more. V gene TRBV5-1 combines with J gene TRBJ2-5, with D possibly TRBD1 on 5 matching bases. The CDR3 runs to 13 residues. The germline V gene encodes CDR1 SGHRS and CDR2 YFSETQ. Trimming took off 1 base at V and 9 bases at J, with 13 bases between the two ends. The CDR3 is CASSLPDTRAQYF. The CDR3 bases are TGCGCCAGCAGCTTGCCGGACACCCGCGCCCAGTACTTC.

This clonotype came up a few times. The chain carries TRBV20-1 and TRBJ1-2, with 8 nucleotides matching TRBD1. The CDR3 extends over 13 amino acids. The J segment lost 4 bases and the V segment lost 4 bases, leaving 5 bases of the junction unmatched. CDR1 is DFQATT, CDR2 SNEGSKA, per germline (reference sequence). CDR3: CSAIGTGPYGYTF. The CDR3 DNA follows: TGCAGTGCTATTGGGACAGGTCCCTATGGCTACACCTTC.